This TCR beta chain was identified in a study of beta chain features in type 1 diabetes (dated by TCRdb to 2016 to 2019). As for the study more broadly: Patients and healthy donors did not differ in mean age, gender distribution, total cell number or subset yield. A total of about 100 million sorted cells were examined across all samples, and RNA yield correlated strongly with the number of cells per subset. The study compared TCRB repertoires of sorted circulating CD4+ T cell subsets between recently diagnosed type 1 diabetes patients and matched healthy donors. Naive and central memory subsets were obtained from all 28 donors, but regulatory and stem cell-like memory subsets were isolated from only 8 patients and roughly eight healthy donors. The research as a whole found: Sequencing cDNA rather than genomic DNA could over-represent highly expressing activated cells, although activation and CD3 levels did not differ between groups. Shorter templates might have been favored by PCR, but patient and control samples were amplified and corrected together, so both groups would have been affected equally by any skew. HLA sub-analyses involved small numbers of individuals, so any influence of HLA type on TCRB rearrangement remained unresolved. Patients with type 1 diabetes made fewer insertions and deleted more nucleotides at VDJ recombination sites, implying thymic rearrangement abnormalities. Naive, central memory and regulatory TCRB repertoires appeared to be more similar among patients than among healthy donors. Type 1 diabetes patients showed a moderate but significant shortening of TCRB CDR3 length in all four CD4+ subsets.

According to the germline V gene, CDR1 reads LGHNA and CDR2 reads YNFKEQ. V is reduced by 1 base and J by 9 bases, leaving a spacing of 7 bases between them. The CDR3 runs 12 amino acids, cysteine and phenylalanine included. The CDR3 DNA has 36 bases and is translated from base 1. Each donor gave one peripheral blood draw, about 110 mL on average, collected into heparinised tubes. Naive, central memory, regulatory and stem cell-like memory CD4+ T cells were sorted on a BD FACSAria II using a panel including CD45RO, CCR7, CD25, CD127, CD95 and CD27. A purity above 95% was achieved for all sorted populations. Right away, PBMCs were isolated by Lymphoprep density gradient centrifugation and were stained directly, with no culture step. So that batch effects would be minimized, each experiment stained and sorted samples in pairs, pairing one healthy donor with one patient. The entire isolated RNA was reverse transcribed using the High Capacity cDNA Reverse Transcription Kit, and thus expressed TCRB transcripts were sequenced. Naive, central memory and regulatory T cell samples underwent deep immunoSEQ sequencing, averaging about 3.3 million total reads per sample. After sorted cells were lysed in RLT buffer, RNA was extracted with DNase-treated RNeasy Micro or Mini kits, with the choice depending on cell number. To prevent cross-contamination, each cell subset was processed individually, whereas patient and healthy donor samples were processed jointly. TCRB sequences were amplified from cDNA with the immunoSEQ multiplex PCR, producing 87-bp fragments spanning the CDR3 region. Sequencing of the amplicons was performed on the Illumina HiSeq platform. In the authors' own workflow: PCR bias was corrected computationally using synthetic template baselines, and reads within Hamming distance 2 were collapsed, with unmergeable singletons discarded. Reads were aligned against IMGT to assign V, D and J genes, CDR3 length and insertions or deletions at six rearrangement sites. Within each subset, clonotype counts were normalized to sorted cell number, and only after that were true diversity and Gini coefficients computed with the tcR R package. The overlap coefficient, calculated on TCRB nucleotide sequences, was used to measure repertoire sharing. As a proxy for the pre-selection repertoire, out-of-frame TCRB sequences from naive cells were analyzed. Here the immuneACCESS table is served through TCRdb, limited to in-frame sequences with V and J called. Missing clones are a known gap in these copies; in checked studies unresolved V genes cover under half, and the rest lacks a known reason. V, J and clone size reflect that table, while D and trimming were determined from the DNA. Present in this sample are some 250,000 clones, under 13% of which were seen just once. The leading ten clones occupy 0.017% of the sample.

This clone has only a few counts. Its antigen is unknown. Within one base of it there is no much larger clone, and no base qualities were kept. Sequencing input: naive CD4+ T cells from blood. Interpreted using the paper, the cell subset or site label stands for: true naive CD4+ T cells. The chain is assembled from TRBV4-2 and TRBJ2-1; no D segment can be confidently identified. The origin of this receptor is a man between 25 and 39 years old with type 1 diabetes. CDR3 reads: CASSQGWSEQFF. The DNA reads TGTGCCAGCAGCCAAGGATGGAGTGAGCAGTTCTTC.